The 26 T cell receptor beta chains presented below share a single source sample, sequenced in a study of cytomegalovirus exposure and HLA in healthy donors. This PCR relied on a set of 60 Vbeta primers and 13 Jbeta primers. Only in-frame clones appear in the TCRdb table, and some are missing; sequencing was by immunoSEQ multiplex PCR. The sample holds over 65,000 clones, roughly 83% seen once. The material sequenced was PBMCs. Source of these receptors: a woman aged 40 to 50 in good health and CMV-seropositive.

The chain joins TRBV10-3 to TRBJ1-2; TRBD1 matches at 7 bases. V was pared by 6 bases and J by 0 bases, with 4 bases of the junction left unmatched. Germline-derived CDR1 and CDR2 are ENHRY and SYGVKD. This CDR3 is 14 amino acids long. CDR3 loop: CAISDRATNYGYTF. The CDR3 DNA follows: TGTGCCATCAGCGACAGGGCTACTAACTATGGCTACACCTTC.

CDR3 nucleotide sequence: TGTGCCAGCAGCCAGGGGTTGGGGGTGGCGAACACTGAAGCTTTCTTT. Translated: CASSQGLGVANTEAFF. The chain combines TRBV27 with TRBJ1-1, with D tentatively TRBD1 (6 bases). Germline assignment: CDR1 MNHEY and CDR2 SMNVEV (reference sequence). The CDR3 is made up of 16 amino acids. V was clipped by 6 bases and J by 1 base, with 18 bases between them.

The chain's CDR3 is CAISESTGRENGGYTF. DNA for the CDR3: TGTGCCATCAGTGAGTCGACAGGAAGGGAAAATGGCGGCTACACCTTC. This chain joins TRBV10-3 and TRBJ1-2; D may be TRBD1 (6 bases). The V end lost 0 bases, the J end lost 8 bases, and 19 bases lay between the germline ends. This CDR3 is 16 amino acids long. Germline V gives CDR1 ENHRY, CDR2 SYGVKD.

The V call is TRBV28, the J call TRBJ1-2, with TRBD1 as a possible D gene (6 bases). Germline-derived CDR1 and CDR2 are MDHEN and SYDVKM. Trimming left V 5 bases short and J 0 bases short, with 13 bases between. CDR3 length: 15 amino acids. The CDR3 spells CASSGGGYPNYGYTF. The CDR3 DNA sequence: TGTGCCAGCAGTGGGGGCGGCTACCCTAACTATGGCTACACCTTC.

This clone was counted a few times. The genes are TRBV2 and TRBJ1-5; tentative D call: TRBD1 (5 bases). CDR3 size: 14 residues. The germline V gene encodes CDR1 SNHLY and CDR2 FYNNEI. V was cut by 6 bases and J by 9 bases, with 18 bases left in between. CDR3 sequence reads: CASSTRTTSGPQHF. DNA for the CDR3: TGTGCCAGCAGCACTCGGACAACCTCGGGGCCCCAGCATTTT.

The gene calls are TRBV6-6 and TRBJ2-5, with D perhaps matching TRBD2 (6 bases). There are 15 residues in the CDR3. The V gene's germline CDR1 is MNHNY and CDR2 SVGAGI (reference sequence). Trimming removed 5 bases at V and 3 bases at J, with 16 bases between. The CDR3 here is CASSPPRTTKETQYF. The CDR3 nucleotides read TGTGCCAGCAGTCCCCCCCGGACTACCAAAGAGACCCAGTACTTC.

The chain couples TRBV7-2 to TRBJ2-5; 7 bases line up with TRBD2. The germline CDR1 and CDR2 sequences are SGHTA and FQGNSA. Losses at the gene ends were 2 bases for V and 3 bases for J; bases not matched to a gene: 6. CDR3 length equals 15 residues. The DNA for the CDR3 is TGTGCCAGCAGCTTACGGCGGGAGTTTGAAGAGACCCAGTACTTC. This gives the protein CASSLRREFEETQYF.

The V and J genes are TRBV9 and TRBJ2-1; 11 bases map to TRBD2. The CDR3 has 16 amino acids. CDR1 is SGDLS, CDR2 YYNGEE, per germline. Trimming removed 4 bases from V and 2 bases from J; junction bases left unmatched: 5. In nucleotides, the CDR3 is TGTGCCAGCAGCCTTCGACTAGCGGGGACCTACAATGAGCAGTTCTTC. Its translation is CASSLRLAGTYNEQFF.

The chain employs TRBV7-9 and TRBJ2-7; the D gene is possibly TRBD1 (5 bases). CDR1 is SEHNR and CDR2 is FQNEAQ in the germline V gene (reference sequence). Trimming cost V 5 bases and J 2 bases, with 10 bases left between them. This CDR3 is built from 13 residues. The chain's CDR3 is CASSPAGPYEQYF. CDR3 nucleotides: TGTGCCAGCAGCCCCGCAGGGCCCTACGAGCAGTACTTC. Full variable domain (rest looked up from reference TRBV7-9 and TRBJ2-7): DTGVSQNPRHKITKRGQNVTFRCDPISEHNRLYWYRQTLGQGPEFLTYFQNEAQLEKSRLLSDRFSAERPKGSFSTLEIQRTEQGDSAMYLCASSPAGPYEQYFGPGTRLTVT.

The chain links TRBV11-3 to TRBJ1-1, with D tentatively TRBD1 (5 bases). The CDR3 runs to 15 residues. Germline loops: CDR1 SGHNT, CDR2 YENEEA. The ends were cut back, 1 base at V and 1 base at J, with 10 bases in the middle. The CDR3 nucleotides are TGTGCCAGCAGCTTAGGGGGCAGACAGAACACTGAAGCTTTCTTT. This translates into CASSLGGRQNTEAFF.

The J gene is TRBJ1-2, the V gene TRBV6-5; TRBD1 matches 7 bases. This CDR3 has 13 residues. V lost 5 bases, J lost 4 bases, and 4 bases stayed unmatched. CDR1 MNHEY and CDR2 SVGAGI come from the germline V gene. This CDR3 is CASSAYRGYGYTF. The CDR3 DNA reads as TGTGCCAGCAGTGCCTACAGGGGCTATGGCTACACCTTC.

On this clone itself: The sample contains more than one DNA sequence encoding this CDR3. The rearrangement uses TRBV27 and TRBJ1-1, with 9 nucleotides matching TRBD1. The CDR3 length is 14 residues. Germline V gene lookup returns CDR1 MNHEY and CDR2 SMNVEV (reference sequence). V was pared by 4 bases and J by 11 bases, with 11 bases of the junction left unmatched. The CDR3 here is CASSSQDRGYGAFF. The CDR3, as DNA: TGTGCCAGCAGTTCCCAGGACAGGGGATATGGGGCTTTCTTT.

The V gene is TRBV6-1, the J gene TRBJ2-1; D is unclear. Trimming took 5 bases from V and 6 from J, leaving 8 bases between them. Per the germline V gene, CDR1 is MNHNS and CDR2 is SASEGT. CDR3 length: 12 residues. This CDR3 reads CASSRLGNEQFF. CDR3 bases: TGTGCCAGCAGTCGACTCGGCAATGAGCAGTTCTTC.

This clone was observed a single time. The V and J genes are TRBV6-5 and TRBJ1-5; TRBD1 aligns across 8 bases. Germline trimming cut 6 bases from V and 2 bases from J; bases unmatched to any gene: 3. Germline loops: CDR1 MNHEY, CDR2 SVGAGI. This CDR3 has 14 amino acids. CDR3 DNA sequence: TGTGCCAGCAGGGGGGGACAGGGCAATCAGCCCCAGCATTTT. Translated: CASRGGQGNQPQHF.

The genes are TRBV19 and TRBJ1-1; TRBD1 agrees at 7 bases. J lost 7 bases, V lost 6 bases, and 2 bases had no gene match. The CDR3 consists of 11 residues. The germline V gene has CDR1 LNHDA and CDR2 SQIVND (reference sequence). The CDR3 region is CASRGQNEAFF. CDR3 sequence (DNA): TGTGCCAGTAGGGGACAGAATGAAGCTTTCTTT.

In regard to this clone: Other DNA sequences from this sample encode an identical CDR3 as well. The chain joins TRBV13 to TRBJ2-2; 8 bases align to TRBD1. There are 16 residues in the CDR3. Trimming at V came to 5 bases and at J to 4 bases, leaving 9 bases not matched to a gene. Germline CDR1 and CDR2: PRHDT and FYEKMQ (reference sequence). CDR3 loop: CASSPGQGYSTGELFF. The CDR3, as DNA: TGTGCCAGCAGCCCAGGACAGGGCTATTCCACCGGGGAGCTGTTTTTT.

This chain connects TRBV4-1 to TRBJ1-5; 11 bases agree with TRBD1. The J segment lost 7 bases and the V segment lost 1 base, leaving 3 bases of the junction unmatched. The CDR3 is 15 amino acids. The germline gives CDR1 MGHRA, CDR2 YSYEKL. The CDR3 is CASSQGDRGMQPQHF. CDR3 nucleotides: TGCGCCAGCAGCCAAGGGGACAGGGGGATGCAGCCCCAGCATTTT.

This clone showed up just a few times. The DNA for the CDR3 is TGCGCCAGCAGTCAATCTCAAAACACTGAAGCTTTCTTT. Protein product: CASSQSQNTEAFF. V gene TRBV23-1 combines with J gene TRBJ1-1; D unresolved. TRBV23-1 counts as an open reading frame of uncertain function. Trimming stripped 0 bases from V and 2 bases from J, with 4 bases between. The CDR3 totals 13 residues.

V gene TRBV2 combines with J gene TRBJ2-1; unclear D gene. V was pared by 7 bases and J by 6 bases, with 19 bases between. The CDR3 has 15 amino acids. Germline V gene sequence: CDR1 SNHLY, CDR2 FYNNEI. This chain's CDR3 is CASIPLTSKANEQFF. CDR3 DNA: TGTGCCAGCATCCCCCTGACTTCTAAAGCCAATGAGCAGTTCTTC.

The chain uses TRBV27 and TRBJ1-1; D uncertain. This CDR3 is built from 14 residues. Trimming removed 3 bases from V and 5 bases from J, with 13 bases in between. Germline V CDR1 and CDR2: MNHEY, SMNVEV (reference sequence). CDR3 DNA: TGTGCCAGCAGTTTGAGGACGGGAAGGACTGAAGCTTTCTTT. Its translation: CASSLRTGRTEAFF.

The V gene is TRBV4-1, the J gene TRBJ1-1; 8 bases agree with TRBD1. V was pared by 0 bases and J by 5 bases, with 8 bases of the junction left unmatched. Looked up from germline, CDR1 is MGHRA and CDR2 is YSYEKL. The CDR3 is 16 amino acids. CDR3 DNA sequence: TGCGCCAGCAGCCAAGAAGGGCTAAGACAGGGGACTGAAGCTTTCTTT. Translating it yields CASSQEGLRQGTEAFF.

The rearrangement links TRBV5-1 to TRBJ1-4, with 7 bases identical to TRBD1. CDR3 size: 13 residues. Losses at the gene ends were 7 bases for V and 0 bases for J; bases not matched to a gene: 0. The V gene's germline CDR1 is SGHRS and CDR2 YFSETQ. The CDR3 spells CASGQATNEKLFF. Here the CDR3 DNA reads TGCGCCAGCGGACAGGCAACTAATGAAAAACTGTTTTTT.

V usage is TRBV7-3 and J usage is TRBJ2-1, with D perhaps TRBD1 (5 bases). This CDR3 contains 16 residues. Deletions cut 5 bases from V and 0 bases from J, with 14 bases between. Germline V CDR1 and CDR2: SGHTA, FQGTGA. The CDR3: CASSVTATSSYNEQFF. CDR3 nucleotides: TGTGCCAGCAGCGTGACAGCCACAAGCTCCTACAATGAGCAGTTCTTC.

In nucleotides, the CDR3 is TGCGCCAGCAGCCAAGATGAGTGGGGCGGAGGCACAGATACGCAGTATTTT. This codes for CASSQDEWGGGTDTQYF. The chain uses TRBV4-3 and TRBJ2-3; D perhaps matches TRBD1 (5 bases). The CDR3 is 17 amino acids. V was clipped by 0 bases and J by 1 base, with 14 bases between them. Germline loops: CDR1 LGHNA, CDR2 YSLEER.

CDR3 loop: CASSFGEWAGVRGYTF. The CDR3 nucleotides read TGTGCCAGCAGCTTTGGGGAGTGGGCTGGGGTACGAGGCTACACCTTC. The chain carries TRBV7-9 and TRBJ1-2; no clear D. Per the germline V gene, CDR1 is SEHNR and CDR2 is FQNEAQ (reference sequence). Trimming stripped 3 bases from V and 8 bases from J, with 22 bases between. The CDR3 contains 16 residues.

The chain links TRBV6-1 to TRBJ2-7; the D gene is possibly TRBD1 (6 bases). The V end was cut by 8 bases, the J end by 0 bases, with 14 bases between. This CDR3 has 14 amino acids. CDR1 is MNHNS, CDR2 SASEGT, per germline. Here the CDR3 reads CASVTGASSYEQYF. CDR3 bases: TGTGCCAGCGTGACAGGCGCCAGCTCCTACGAGCAGTACTTC.